This T cell receptor beta chain was obtained from a study of shared clonotypes between healthy human individuals (TCRdb year 2020). For context, the study as a whole: The cohort comprised two women and a few men aged 18 to 49 years. To estimate repertoire size and how much clonotypes are shared between individuals, the study performed deep sequencing of blood TCR repertoires from five healthy adults. Each donor's leukapheresis produced roughly between roughly 0.9 and 8.9 billion PBMCs. Libraries were prepared and TCR repertoires were sequenced by different laboratories using diverse techniques, in order to increase sequencing depth and limit assay-specific biases.

Study-wide findings and limitations: Sampling was limited to blood, and TCR repertoires in tissue likely differ from TCR repertoires in blood. Because the study included a small number of donors, the genetic and exposure-history diversity represented was limited. Pairwise subsampling indicated that sequencing depth was expected to affect the degree of clonotype sharing among donors.

Healthy HIV-negative adults with no recently reported acute infections or vaccinations were included as donors. Only Caucasian adults living in Nashville, Tennessee, USA were represented among the donors. For unsorted samples, around 85 million PBMCs were counted, and genomic DNA was extracted using the QIAamp DNA Blood Mini kit. After blood collection by leukapheresis, PBMCs were isolated using Ficoll-Histopaque density gradient centrifugation and then cryopreserved in the vapor phase of liquid nitrogen. V is pruned by 7 bases and J by 6 bases, leaving 9 bases of the junction without a gene match. Per the germline V gene, MNHEY is the CDR1 and SVGAGI is the CDR2. The CDR3 numbers 15 residues from cysteine through phenylalanine. Only the CDR3 part of the read is kept: 45 bases, read in frame from the first base. Remarks on this clone: Its target antigen remains unknown. No quality values exist for individual bases; no much larger clone is one base distant.

Using the deep immunoSEQ assay, TCR CDR3 regions were amplified from genomic DNA by multiplex PCR. For each cell subset, the extracted genomic DNA was distributed evenly across all wells of several immunoSEQ 96-well plates, and each plate served as one replicate. For unsorted PBMC, 300 to 350 ng genomic DNA, equal to tens of thousands of T cell genomes, was loaded into each replicate PCR. Genomic DNA from unsorted PBMC was sequenced over ten immunoSEQ deep assay plates. The purified libraries were quantified using a Qubit 3.0 fluorometer, sized with a Bioanalyzer 2100, and then quantified again using the KAPA Library Quantification kit. Each immunoSEQ 96-well plate was sequenced on its own single-read 150-cycle Illumina NextSeq 550 flow cell. In the source study's methods: Because the immunoSEQ output included only junctional sequences and no quality scores, the filtering could not be the same as the filtering used for full-length reads. To assign V/J genes and CDR3, sequences were annotated using PyIR, a Python wrapper for IgBLAST v1.9, with IMGT germline references. Reads were removed for weak V/J assignments (E-value above 1e-6), missing CDR3, stop codons, out-of-frame junctions, or ambiguous translated residues. V3J clonotypes were defined as sequences sharing the same inferred V gene, J gene, and CDR3 amino acid sequence. To compute the percentage overlap between repertoires, the number of shared unique clonotypes was divided by the size of the smaller repertoire. Richness of each repertoire was evaluated using RTK rarefaction, the Chao1 estimator, and Recon v2.1 estimates of unobserved clonotypes. In its TCRdb copy, this immuneACCESS table keeps in-frame sequences only and misses some clones. Where compared with another copy, unresolved V genes explain less than half of these, and the others have no known cause. The V and J calls and clone size come from that table; D and trimming were worked out from the DNA. Here the sample has roughly 490,000 clones; roughly 78% occur a single time. Approximately 12% of the sample is in the top ten clones.

The chain is made from TRBV6-5 and TRBJ2-2; TRBD2 aligns with 9 central bases. Material for sequencing was PBMCs. This sequence was found in a woman aged 35 to 49 in good health. Some clones in this sample may be carry-over from other donors' samples. The CDR3 protein: CASTPIAGAAGELFF. The DNA sequence reads TGTGCCAGCACCCCCATAGCGGGAGCTGCCGGGGAGCTGTTTTTT.